The 27 T cell receptor beta chains listed next were all sequenced from one sample in a study of CD8 T cells in ankylosing spondylitis. TCRdb independently ran MiXCR on the 5' RACE reads; one entry per CDR3 protein. The table lists under 300,000 distinct CDR3 sequences, approximately 20% of them singletons. Sequencing input: blood, either unsorted or a sorted T cell fraction (not recorded which). The receptors shown here come from a male donor with ankylosing spondylitis or in good health (not recorded which).

The chain links TRBV27 to TRBJ1-2, with D maybe TRBD1 (5 bases). Germline assignment: CDR1 MNHEY and CDR2 SMNVEV (reference sequence). The V end was cut by 2 bases, the J end by 3 bases, with 10 bases between. This CDR3 comprises 14 residues. The CDR3 sequence is CASSLTGEDYGYTF. The CDR3 bases are TGTGCCAGCAGTTTAACGGGGGAGGACTATGGCTACACCTTC.

The genes are TRBV3-1 and TRBJ2-7; D remains unclear. The V end lost 2 bases, the J end lost 1 base, and 9 bases lay between the germline ends. The CDR3 loop spans 14 amino acids. Germline values: CDR1 LGHDT, CDR2 YNNKEL (reference sequence). CDR3: CASSQSHLSYEQYF. CDR3 coding DNA: TGTGCCAGCAGCCAATCACATCTTTCCTACGAGCAGTACTTC.

This clonotype came up once. The chain recombines TRBV11-2 with TRBJ2-3; D gene unclear. In germline, CDR1 is SGHAT, CDR2 FQNNGV. Trimming took off 5 bases at V and 1 base at J, with 13 bases between the two ends. This CDR3 region has 15 residues. CDR3 sequence reads: CASSGSPSGTDTQYF. CDR3 bases: TGTGCCAGCAGCGGCAGCCCCTCCGGCACAGATACGCAGTATTTT.

There are a few counts of this clonotype. This chain connects TRBV4-1 to TRBJ1-5; 8 nucleotides match TRBD1. Germline lookup yields CDR1 MGHRA and CDR2 YSYEKL. There are 14 residues in the CDR3. The V gene end was trimmed by 5 bases and the J gene end by 2 bases; junction bases not matched to a gene: 2. CDR3 amino acids: CASSSGGGNQPQHF. CDR3 coding DNA: TGCGCCAGCAGCTCAGGGGGCGGCAATCAGCCCCAGCATTTT.

In its sample, this clonotype was seen a few times. The rearrangement joins TRBV7-9 to TRBJ2-3; tentative D call: TRBD2 (5 bases). CDR1 is SEHNR, CDR2 FQNEAQ, per germline (reference sequence). This CDR3 region has 13 residues. Trimming left V 2 bases short and J 5 bases short, with 8 bases between. CDR3: CASSLQEEDTQYF. CDR3 coding DNA: TGTGCCAGCAGCTTACAGGAGGAAGATACGCAGTATTTT.

In this sample, this clonotype turned up many times. The V call is TRBV7-2, the J call TRBJ2-3; 12 nucleotides align to TRBD2. The CDR3 length is 16 residues. J lost 2 bases, V lost 5 bases, and 5 bases had no gene match. The germline V gene has CDR1 SGHTA and CDR2 FQGNSA. CDR3 amino acids: CASSPTSGSPTDTQYF. The CDR3 DNA follows: TGTGCCAGCAGCCCGACTAGCGGGAGCCCCACAGATACGCAGTATTTT.

This clonotype was counted a few times. The chain joins TRBV7-9 to TRBJ1-2, with D perhaps TRBD1 (6 bases). Germline V CDR1 and CDR2: SEHNR, FQNEAQ (reference sequence). The CDR3 extends over 14 amino acids. Trimming removed 2 bases from V and 3 bases from J, with 10 bases in between. In DNA, the CDR3 is TGTGCCAGCAGCTTATCATGGACAGACTATGGCTACACCTTC. Amino acid sequence: CASSLSWTDYGYTF.

This clonotype has at least ten counts. The V gene is TRBV12-3 or TRBV12-4, the J gene TRBJ1-1, with unresolved D. The CDR3 totals 14 residues. V was shortened by 6 bases and J by 8 bases, with 19 bases between the two germline ends. DNA for the CDR3: TGTGCCAGCAGCGCAGAACCAGCGGAGTCAGAAGCTTTCTTT. Protein: CASSAEPAESEAFF.

The chain combines TRBV27 with TRBJ2-4; TRBD2 might be the D (6 bases). Germline CDR1 reads MNHEY; CDR2 reads SMNVEV (reference sequence). This CDR3 has 14 residues. With 5 bases removed from V and 6 bases from J, the gap between germline ends came to 14 bases. DNA of the CDR3: TGTGCCAGCAGTCCGGGGGACCTCGGAAACATTCAGTACTTC. This encodes CASSPGDLGNIQYF.

This clonotype was seen only a few times. CDR3 DNA sequence: TGTGCCAGCAGCGCGGGACAGGGCTACGGATACGAGCAGTACTTC. Its protein is CASSAGQGYGYEQYF. The gene calls are TRBV9 and TRBJ2-7; 9 nucleotides align to TRBD1. Looked up from germline, CDR1 is SGDLS and CDR2 is YYNGEE. With V trimmed by 3 bases and J by 4 bases, 8 bases remained unmatched. This CDR3 region has 15 residues.

This clonotype was detected only a few times. As DNA, the CDR3 is TGCAGCGTTGTTCCCGTCAATGAGCAGTTCTTC. Protein sequence: CSVVPVNEQFF. V is TRBV29-1 and J is TRBJ2-1, with D hard to call. Germline CDR1 reads SQVTM; CDR2 reads ANQGSEA. V was pared by 4 bases and J by 6 bases, with 7 bases between. The CDR3 covers 11 residues.

V gene TRBV7-3 combines with J gene TRBJ2-1; 10 bases align to TRBD2. The J segment lost 3 bases and the V segment lost 2 bases, leaving 4 bases of the junction unmatched. This CDR3 has 16 residues. Germline-derived CDR1 and CDR2 are SGHTA and FQGTGA. DNA of the CDR3: TGTGCCAGCAGCTTATTTGGACTAGCGGACTACAATGAGCAGTTCTTC. This codes for CASSLFGLADYNEQFF. Complete variable domain (other parts from reference TRBV7-3 and TRBJ2-1): GAGVSQTPSNKVTEKGKYVELRCDPISGHTALYWYRQSLGQGPEFLIYFQGTGAADDSGLPNDRFFAVRPEGSVSTLKIQRTERGDSAVYLCASSLFGLADYNEQFFGPGTRLTVL.

V and J are TRBV27 and TRBJ2-1; 9 nucleotides match TRBD1. The germline gives CDR1 MNHEY, CDR2 SMNVEV (reference sequence). V lost 3 bases and J lost 10; bases outside the gene matches: 4. CDR3 size: 13 residues. The DNA of the CDR3 is TGTGCCAGCAGTTTGGGACAGGGCGGGGAGCAGTTCTTC. This sequence encodes CASSLGQGGEQFF.

This clonotype was detected only a few times. The chain has TRBV6-2 or TRBV6-3 and TRBJ2-7, with D tentatively TRBD1 or TRBD2 (5 bases each). The CDR3 has 13 amino acids. The V gene's germline CDR1 is MNHEY and CDR2 SVGEGT. The V and J ends lost 4 bases and 6 bases respectively, with 13 bases between them. CDR3 DNA: TGTGCCAGCAGTTCCGTTGGGGGTCCCGAGCAGTACTTC. Protein: CASSSVGGPEQYF.

The V gene is TRBV2, the J gene TRBJ2-6; D is possibly TRBD2 (5 bases). CDR1 SNHLY and CDR2 FYNNEI come from the germline V gene. Between the trimmed V and J ends, which lost 5 bases and 6 bases, there was a span of 17 bases. The CDR3 sequence is 16 residues long. CDR3 loop: CASSPADLAMANVLTF. The CDR3 DNA reads TGTGCCAGCAGTCCTGCGGACCTAGCTATGGCCAACGTCCTGACTTTC.

This clonotype came up a few times. This chain joins TRBV12-3 or TRBV12-4 and TRBJ2-1; D may match TRBD1 or TRBD2 (5 bases each). The CDR3 has 15 amino acids. V was trimmed by 3 bases and J by 7 bases, leaving 16 bases between them. The CDR3 loop is CASSFPGTPVNEQFF. The CDR3 DNA is TGTGCCAGCAGTTTCCCCGGGACCCCTGTTAATGAGCAGTTCTTC.

This clonotype was detected many times. The genes are TRBV27 and TRBJ2-2; D unclear. Germline V CDR1 and CDR2: MNHEY, SMNVEV (reference sequence). V was pared by 3 bases and J by 0 bases, with 8 bases between. CDR3 length equals 15 residues. The CDR3 DNA is TGTGCCAGCAGTTTTTTTGCAGCGAACACCGGGGAGCTGTTTTTT. It codes for CASSFFAANTGELFF.

The chain links TRBV6-2 or TRBV6-3 to TRBJ2-5; TRBD1 matches 8 bases. The CDR3 is 16 residues long. Trimming removed 5 bases from V and 2 bases from J; junction bases left unmatched: 10. From germline, CDR1 is MNHEY and CDR2 SVGEGT. Here the CDR3 DNA reads TGTGCCAGCAGTCTTACACGACAGGGGCCTCAAGAGACCCAGTACTTC. Its translation: CASSLTRQGPQETQYF.

This clonotype has a count of ten or more. The J gene is TRBJ2-1, the V gene TRBV11-2, with 14 nucleotides matching TRBD2. The CDR3 consists of 16 residues. J lost 6 bases, V lost 5 bases, and 6 bases had no gene match. Germline V CDR1 and CDR2: SGHAT, FQNNGV. The CDR3 spells CASSTGTSGSRNEQFF. CDR3 coding DNA: TGTGCCAGCAGCACCGGGACTAGCGGGAGCCGCAATGAGCAGTTCTTC.

This clonotype occurred once. The genes are TRBV3-1 and TRBJ2-3; D not resolved. CDR3 length equals 11 residues. The germline gives CDR1 LGHDT, CDR2 YNNKEL (reference sequence). Trimming shortened V by 4 bases and J by 8 bases, and 7 bases separated the two germline ends. The CDR3, as DNA: TGTGCCAGCAGCCTTAGAGGTACGCAGTATTTT. This encodes CASSLRGTQYF.

The chain carries TRBV29-1 and TRBJ2-1, with D possibly being TRBD1 (5 bases). V lost 4 bases to trimming and J lost 4 bases, with 17 bases between them. The CDR3 has 15 amino acids. Germline CDR1 is SQVTM and CDR2 is ANQGSEA. DNA of the CDR3: TGCAGCGTTGGTATGGCAGGGTCTTCGTACAATGAGCAGTTCTTC. Protein: CSVGMAGSSYNEQFF.

This chain links TRBV29-1 with TRBJ2-7; no clear D gene. Germline lookup yields CDR1 SQVTM and CDR2 ANQGSEA. The length of the CDR3 is 13 residues. V lost 4 bases to trimming and J lost 0 bases, with 10 bases between them. The CDR3 sequence is CSVATPSSYEQYF. The CDR3 bases are TGCAGCGTTGCAACGCCAAGCTCCTACGAGCAGTACTTC.

This clonotype was counted ten times or more. The V call is TRBV4-2, the J call TRBJ2-1; TRBD2 matches at 7 bases. This CDR3 spans 17 amino acids. Germline loops: CDR1 LGHNA, CDR2 YNFKEQ. Germline trimming cut 0 bases from V and 8 bases from J; bases unmatched to any gene: 13. The CDR3 region is CASSQEVTTSLLHEQFF. In DNA form, the CDR3 reads TGTGCCAGCAGCCAAGAAGTAACGACTAGCCTCTTGCATGAGCAGTTCTTC.

DNA for the CDR3: TGCGCGAGCGCTGGGGGGGTCGACTACGAGCAGTACTTC. This gives the protein CASAGGVDYEQYF. The rearrangement links TRBV5-1 to TRBJ2-7, with TRBD2 identical over 7 bases. This CDR3 is 13 amino acids long. Germline V CDR1 and CDR2: SGHRS, YFSETQ. The complete variable domain, with remaining parts taken from reference TRBV5-1 and TRBJ2-7, reads KAGVTQTPRYLIKTRGQQVTLSCSPISGHRSVSWYQQTPGQGLQFLFEYFSETQRNKGNFPGRFSGRQFSNSRSEMNVSTLELGDSALYLCASAGGVDYEQYFGPGTRLTVT.

The sample holds many counts of this clonotype. The gene calls are TRBV9 and TRBJ2-2; TRBD1 or TRBD2 may be the D gene (6 bases each). The CDR3 covers 16 residues. Germline lookup yields CDR1 SGDLS and CDR2 YYNGEE. Trimming stripped 4 bases from V and 4 bases from J, with 17 bases between. The CDR3, as DNA: TGTGCCAGCAGCTCCTCCGGAGGGGGTGGCACCGGGGAGCTGTTTTTT. This codes for CASSSSGGGGTGELFF.

The sample holds a few counts of this clonotype. The chain combines TRBV20-1 with TRBJ1-1; D not resolved. The CDR3 totals 12 residues. Trimming left V 0 bases short and J 6 bases short, with 8 bases between. Germline CDR1 is DFQATT and CDR2 is SNEGSKA (reference sequence). Here the CDR3 DNA reads TGCAGTGCTAGAGAGGACCTCTCTGAAGCTTTCTTT. It translates to CSAREDLSEAFF.

This clonotype was counted between two and nine times. The chain links TRBV28 to TRBJ2-5; D remains ambiguous. The V and J ends lost 9 bases and 9 bases respectively, with 14 bases between them. This CDR3 spans 11 amino acids. Germline CDR1 reads MDHEN; CDR2 reads SYDVKM. CDR3 DNA sequence: TGTGCCAGTAGTGACCTTTGGGCCCAGTACTTC. Translation: CASSDLWAQYF.